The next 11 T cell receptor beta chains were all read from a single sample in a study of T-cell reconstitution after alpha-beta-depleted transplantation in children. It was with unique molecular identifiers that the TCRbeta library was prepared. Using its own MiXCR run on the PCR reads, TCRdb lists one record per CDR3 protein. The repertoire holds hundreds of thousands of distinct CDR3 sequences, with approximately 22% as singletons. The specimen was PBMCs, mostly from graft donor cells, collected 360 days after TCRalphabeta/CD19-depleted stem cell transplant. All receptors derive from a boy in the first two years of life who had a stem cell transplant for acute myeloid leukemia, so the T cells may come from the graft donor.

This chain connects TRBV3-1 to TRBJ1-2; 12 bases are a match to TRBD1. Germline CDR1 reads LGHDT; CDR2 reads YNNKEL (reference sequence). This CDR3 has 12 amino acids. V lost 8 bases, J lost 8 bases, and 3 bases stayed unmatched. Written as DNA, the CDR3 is TGTGCCAGCGGGACAGGGGGCCAAGGCTACACCTTC. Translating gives CASGTGGQGYTF.

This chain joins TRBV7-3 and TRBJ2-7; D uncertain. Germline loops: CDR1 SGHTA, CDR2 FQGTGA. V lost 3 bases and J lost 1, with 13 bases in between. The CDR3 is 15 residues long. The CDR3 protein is CASSFLRPGSYEQYF. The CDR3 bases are TGTGCCAGCAGCTTTTTAAGACCTGGATCCTACGAGCAGTACTTC.

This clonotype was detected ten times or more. CDR3 DNA sequence: TGTGCCAGCAGTTTGTCACCAATAGGGGAGACCCAGTACTTC. Translating gives CASSLSPIGETQYF. The chain employs TRBV12-3 or TRBV12-4 and TRBJ2-5, with D uncertain. The CDR3 has 14 amino acids. V shed 3 bases and J shed 5 bases, with 13 bases lying between them.

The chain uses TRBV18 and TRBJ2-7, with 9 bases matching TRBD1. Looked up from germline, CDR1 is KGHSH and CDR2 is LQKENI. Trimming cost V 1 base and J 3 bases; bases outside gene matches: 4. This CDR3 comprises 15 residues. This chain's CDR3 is CASSPLGQGIYEQYF. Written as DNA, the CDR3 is TGTGCCAGCTCACCACTCGGACAGGGGATCTACGAGCAGTACTTC.

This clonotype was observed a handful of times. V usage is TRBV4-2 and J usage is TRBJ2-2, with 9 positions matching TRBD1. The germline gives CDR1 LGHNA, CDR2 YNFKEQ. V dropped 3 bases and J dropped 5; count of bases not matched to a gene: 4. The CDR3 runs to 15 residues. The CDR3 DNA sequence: TGTGCCAGCAGCCAGGGACAGGGTAGGACCGGGGAGCTGTTTTTT. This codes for CASSQGQGRTGELFF.

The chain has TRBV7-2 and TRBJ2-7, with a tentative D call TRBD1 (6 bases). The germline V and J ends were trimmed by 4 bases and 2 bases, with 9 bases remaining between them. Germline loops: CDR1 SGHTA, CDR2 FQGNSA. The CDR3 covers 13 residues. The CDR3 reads CASSSTGPYEQYV. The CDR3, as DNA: TGTGCCAGCAGCTCCACAGGGCCCTACGAGCAGTACGTC.

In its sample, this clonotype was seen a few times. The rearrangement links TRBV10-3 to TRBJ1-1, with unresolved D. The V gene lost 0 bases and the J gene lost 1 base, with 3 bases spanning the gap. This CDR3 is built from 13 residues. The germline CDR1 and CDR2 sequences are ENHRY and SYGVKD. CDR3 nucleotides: TGTGCCATCAGTGAGTCCCAGAACACTGAAGCTTTCTTT. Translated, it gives CAISESQNTEAFF.

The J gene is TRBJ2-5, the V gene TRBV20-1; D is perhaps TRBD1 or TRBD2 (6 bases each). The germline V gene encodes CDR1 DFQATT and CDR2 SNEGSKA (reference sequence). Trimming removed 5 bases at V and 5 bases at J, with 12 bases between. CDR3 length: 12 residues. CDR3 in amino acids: CSAGGHPETQYF. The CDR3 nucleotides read TGCAGTGCTGGGGGGCATCCCGAGACCCAGTACTTC.

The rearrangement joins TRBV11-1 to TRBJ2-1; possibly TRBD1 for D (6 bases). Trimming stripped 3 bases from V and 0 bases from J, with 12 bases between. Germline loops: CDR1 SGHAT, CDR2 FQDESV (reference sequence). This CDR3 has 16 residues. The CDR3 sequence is CASSFDPDSSYNEQFF. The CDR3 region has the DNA TGTGCCAGCAGCTTTGATCCGGACAGCTCCTACAATGAGCAGTTCTTC.

CDR3 DNA: TGTGCCACCAGCAGTAGAATATCGAACACTGAAGCTTTCTTT. It translates to CATSSRISNTEAFF. The V and J genes are TRBV15 and TRBJ1-1, with no clear D. V gave up 3 bases and J gave up 1 base, with 9 bases separating them. The CDR3 runs to 14 residues. Germline CDR1 reads LNHNV; CDR2 reads YYDKDF (reference sequence).

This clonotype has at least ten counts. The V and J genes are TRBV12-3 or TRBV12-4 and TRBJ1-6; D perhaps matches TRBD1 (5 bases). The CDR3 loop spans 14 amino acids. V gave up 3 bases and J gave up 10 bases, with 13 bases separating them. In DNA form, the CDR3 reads TGTGCCAGCAGTTTTGGTAGGGAGGGGTCACCCCTCCACTTT. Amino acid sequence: CASSFGREGSPLHF.